Shown below are 28 T cell receptor beta chains from a single sample sequenced in a study of blood T cell repertoires in COVID-19. The assay was immunoSEQ multiplex PCR, and TCRdb's table has in-frame clones only and misses some. The repertoire includes under 200,000 clones, around 76% of them detected once, and roughly 8% sits in the top ten. Input material: peripheral blood. The receptors stem from an older woman with COVID-19, enrolled during active disease.

The J gene is TRBJ2-1, the V gene TRBV5-4; 9 nucleotides align to TRBD2. Germline V gene data show CDR1 as SGHNT and CDR2 as YYREEE (reference sequence). V dropped 0 bases and J dropped 1; count of bases not matched to a gene: 5. The CDR3 is 17 residues long. The CDR3 loop reads CASSLARTSASYNEQFF. The CDR3 DNA reads TGTGCCAGCAGCTTGGCCCGGACTAGCGCGTCCTACAATGAGCAGTTCTTC.

This clone was detected only a few times. The chain joins TRBV27 to TRBJ2-1; 11 bases match TRBD1. CDR3 length: 17 residues. The germline CDR1 and CDR2 sequences are MNHEY and SMNVEV (reference sequence). The V and J ends lost 6 bases and 1 base, in that order; junction bases with no gene match: 8. CDR3 loop: CASRGTGGARSYNEQFF. The CDR3 nucleotides read TGTGCCAGCAGGGGGACAGGGGGTGCGCGGTCCTACAATGAGCAGTTCTTC.

The CDR3 DNA reads TGTGCCAGCAGCCCGGGGGGGTACGCAGATACGCAGTATTTT. It specifies CASSPGGYADTQYF. This chain links TRBV6-5 with TRBJ2-3; TRBD2 matches at 8 bases. V was clipped by 6 bases and J by 4 bases; unmatched bases: 6. Germline V lookup: CDR1 MNHEY, CDR2 SVGAGI. This CDR3 has 14 amino acids.

V is TRBV6-5 and J is TRBJ1-1; 10 bases agree with TRBD1. The CDR3 is 14 residues long. V trimming: 4 bases; J trimming: 7 bases; junction bases outside the gene matches: 6. Germline V CDR1 and CDR2: MNHEY, SVGAGI. The CDR3 sequence: CASSSTGGAGEAFF. CDR3 in DNA: TGTGCCAGCAGTTCGACAGGGGGCGCGGGTGAAGCTTTCTTT.

This clone was detected only a few times. The chain combines TRBV2 with TRBJ2-2, with 8 bases lining up with TRBD2. Germline V lookup: CDR1 SNHLY, CDR2 FYNNEI. V lost 5 bases to trimming and J lost 1 base; unmatched junction nucleotides: 0. CDR3 length equals 14 residues. The CDR3 coding sequence is TGTGCCAGCAGTCGGGGGGGGAACACCGGGGAGCTGTTTTTT. Protein: CASSRGGNTGELFF.

This clone was counted only a few times. This chain uses TRBV18 with TRBJ1-2; 7 bases align to TRBD1. Germline assignment: CDR1 KGHSH and CDR2 LQKENI. With 4 bases clipped from V and 6 bases from J, the junction kept 2 bases outside the gene matches. The CDR3 loop spans 12 amino acids. The CDR3 here is CASSLDRDGYTF. The CDR3 DNA reads TGTGCCAGCTCACTCGACAGGGATGGCTACACCTTC. The full variable domain, in which reference TRBV18 and TRBJ1-2 provide the parts outside the CDR3, is NAGVMQNPRHLVRRRGQEARLRCSPMKGHSHVYWYRQLPEEGLKFMVYLQKENIIDESGMPKERFSAEFPKEGPSILRIQQVVRGDSAAYFCASSLDRDGYTFGSGTRLTVV.

This clone was detected only a few times. DNA for the CDR3: TGTGCCAGCACCCAGGGGAACTATGGCTACACCTTC. Translation: CASTQGNYGYTF. The V and J genes are TRBV25-1 and TRBJ1-2; D may be TRBD1 (6 bases). Germline V gene data show CDR1 as MGHDK and CDR2 as SYGVNS. V gave up 7 bases and J gave up 2 bases, with 8 bases separating them. CDR3 length: 12 residues.

The chain has TRBV5-1 and TRBJ2-7; 7 bases are a match to TRBD2. CDR1 and CDR2 (germline): SGHRS, YFSETQ. This CDR3 spans 15 amino acids. The V segment lost 4 bases and the J segment 7 bases; nucleotides outside the gene matches: 14. The CDR3: CASSPDERGVSEQYF. The DNA for the CDR3 is TGCGCCAGCAGCCCCGATGAGCGGGGAGTTAGTGAGCAGTACTTC. Based on the CDR3 plus reference TRBV5-1 and TRBJ2-7, the full variable domain is KAGVTQTPRYLIKTRGQQVTLSCSPISGHRSVSWYQQTPGQGLQFLFEYFSETQRNKGNFPGRFSGRQFSNSRSEMNVSTLELGDSALYLCASSPDERGVSEQYFGPGTRLTVT.

The chain uses TRBV11-2 and TRBJ1-6; D is perhaps TRBD1 (6 bases). This CDR3 spans 18 amino acids. Germline CDR1 SGHAT, CDR2 FQNNGV. The V end lost 4 bases, the J end lost 8 bases, and 24 bases lay between the germline ends. The CDR3 sequence is CASSSPRDTDFVDSPLHF. Written as DNA, the CDR3 is TGTGCCAGCAGCTCCCCCCGGGACACTGACTTTGTTGATTCACCCCTCCACTTT. The entire variable domain, with the rest obtained from reference TRBV11-2 and TRBJ1-6, is as follows: EAGVAQSPRYKIIEKRQSVAFWCNPISGHATLYWYQQILGQGPKLLIQFQNNGVVDDSQLPKDRFSAERLKGVDSTLKIQPAKLEDSAVYLCASSSPRDTDFVDSPLHFGNGTRLTVT.

The chain employs TRBV6-6 and TRBJ1-6; no clear D. V was clipped by 2 bases and J by 7 bases, with 9 bases between them. The germline V gene encodes CDR1 MNHNY and CDR2 SVGAGI (reference sequence). The CDR3 runs to 14 residues. CDR3 bases: TGTGCCAGCAGTTACGGGCAGACAAATTCACCCCTCCACTTT. Translating it yields CASSYGQTNSPLHF.

The chain couples TRBV28 to TRBJ2-2; unclear D gene. The CDR3 sequence is 13 residues long. CDR1 is MDHEN, CDR2 SYDVKM, per germline. V lost 2 bases and J lost 2, with 3 bases in between. This CDR3 reads CASSLTNTGELFF. The CDR3 DNA reads as TGTGCCAGCAGTTTAACAAACACCGGGGAGCTGTTTTTT.

The chain is built from TRBV11-2 and TRBJ2-7; 8 bases are shared with TRBD2. The V segment lost 1 base and the J segment 7 bases; nucleotides outside the gene matches: 3. There are 13 residues in the CDR3. Germline CDR1 SGHAT, CDR2 FQNNGV. The CDR3 nucleotides read TGTGCCAGCAGCTTAGCGGGAGGGGATGAGCAGTACTTC. Protein sequence: CASSLAGGDEQYF.

The chain joins TRBV6-2 or TRBV6-3 to TRBJ1-2; perhaps TRBD1 as D (6 bases). V lost 5 bases and J lost 1, with 17 bases in between. Germline values: CDR1 MNHEY, CDR2 SVGEGT. The CDR3 spans 16 residues. Here the CDR3 reads CASSDPPGGSNYGYTF. The CDR3 coding sequence is TGTGCCAGCAGTGACCCGCCTGGGGGCAGTAACTATGGCTACACCTTC.

V and J are TRBV11-2 and TRBJ2-3; 9 bases are shared with TRBD1. Germline V lookup: CDR1 SGHAT, CDR2 FQNNGV. The CDR3 is 15 amino acids. Trimming cost V 3 bases and J 2 bases; bases outside gene matches: 3. CDR3 sequence: CASSFDRGDTDTQYF. CDR3 sequence (DNA): TGTGCCAGCAGCTTCGACAGGGGGGACACAGATACGCAGTATTTT. Filled out from reference TRBV11-2 and TRBJ2-3, the complete variable domain reads EAGVAQSPRYKIIEKRQSVAFWCNPISGHATLYWYQQILGQGPKLLIQFQNNGVVDDSQLPKDRFSAERLKGVDSTLKIQPAKLEDSAVYLCASSFDRGDTDTQYFGPGTRLTVL.

The chain couples TRBV10-3 to TRBJ2-7; 10 positions match TRBD2. Looked up from germline, CDR1 is ENHRY and CDR2 is SYGVKD. CDR3 length equals 16 residues. V lost 0 bases to trimming and J lost 2 bases; unmatched junction nucleotides: 4. CDR3 sequence: CAISESASGSPYEQYF. CDR3 DNA sequence: TGTGCCATCAGTGAGTCGGCTAGCGGGAGTCCCTACGAGCAGTACTTC.

This clone came up once. The V call is TRBV15, the J call TRBJ1-6; 7 nucleotides line up with TRBD1. V gave up 1 base and J gave up 9 bases; unmatched junction bases: 6. Per germline, CDR1 LNHNV and CDR2 YYDKDF (reference sequence). CDR3 length equals 15 residues. CDR3: CATSRVRQGRSPLHF. The CDR3 coding sequence is TGTGCCACCAGCAGAGTGAGACAGGGACGTTCACCCCTCCACTTT.

This rearrangement joins TRBV5-3 to TRBJ1-1; 9 positions agree with TRBD1. TRBV5-3 is recorded as an ORF, its role being uncertain. This CDR3 has 18 amino acids. Germline trimming cut 4 bases from V and 4 bases from J; bases unmatched to any gene: 17. CDR3 in DNA: TGTGCCAGAAGCCTGGAGCCGGGACAGGGACTTTTCTCCACTGAAGCTTTCTTT. Protein sequence: CARSLEPGQGLFSTEAFF.

This clone was recorded only once. A junction end diverges from the germline sequence, so it may reflect a read error. The rearrangement joins TRBV16 to TRBJ2-7; tentative D call: TRBD1 (6 bases). CDR1 and CDR2 (germline): KGHSY, FQNENV. This CDR3 has 12 residues. The CDR3 DNA follows: TGTGCCAGCAGCCAATCACAGGGACCGTTAATCTTC. Residues: CASSQSQGPLIF.

The chain recombines TRBV29-1 with TRBJ2-2, with TRBD2 matching over 9 bases. There are 13 residues in the CDR3. Germline-derived CDR1 and CDR2 are SQVTM and ANQGSEA. The CDR3 region has the DNA TGCGCGGGGACTAGCAGGAACACCGGGGAGCTGTTTTTT. Protein sequence: CAGTSRNTGELFF.

This chain uses TRBV5-4 with TRBJ1-6; 7 bases are a match to TRBD1. V gave up 4 bases and J gave up 6 bases; unmatched junction bases: 10. The CDR3 extends over 16 amino acids. Germline lookup yields CDR1 SGHNT and CDR2 YYREEE (reference sequence). The DNA of the CDR3 is TGTGCCAGCAGCCTGCAACCGACAGGGAGTAATTCACCCCTCCACTTT. This sequence encodes CASSLQPTGSNSPLHF.

The CDR3 protein is CASSYSSGPSYEQYV. The CDR3 bases are TGTGCCAGCAGTTACTCTAGCGGGCCCTCCTACGAGCAGTACGTC. V and J are TRBV6-5 and TRBJ2-7, with TRBD2 matching 7 bases. V lost 0 bases, J lost 0 bases, and 2 bases stayed unmatched. The CDR3 loop spans 15 amino acids. The germline CDR1 and CDR2 sequences are MNHEY and SVGAGI.

The V and J genes are TRBV19 and TRBJ1-1, with 9 bases matching TRBD1. J gave up 1 base and V 6 bases, and 3 bases lay outside the gene matches. The CDR3 is 14 amino acids. Germline CDR1 and CDR2: LNHDA and SQIVND (reference sequence). The DNA of the CDR3 is TGTGCCAGTAGCCGGGACAGGGCGAACACTGAAGCTTTCTTT. Amino acids: CASSRDRANTEAFF.

Note on this clone: The junction departs from the called germline gene at one end, perhaps through a read error. The chain joins TRBV23-1 to TRBJ1-1; 8 nucleotides match TRBD1. TRBV23-1 is sorted into the ORF group, with uncertain function. The CDR3 is made up of 12 amino acids. CDR3 amino acids: CASSQVDRGSFF. Written as DNA, the CDR3 is TGCGCTAGCAGTCAAGTTGACAGGGGATCTTTCTTT.

This clone turned up a few times. This sequence joins TRBV10-2 and TRBJ1-6, with 10 positions matching TRBD1. This CDR3 region has 15 residues. Germline loops: CDR1 WSHSY, CDR2 SAAADI. The junction had 7 bases not matched to a gene; V was cut back by 7 bases and J by 7 bases. CDR3 DNA: TGCGCCAGCATCCTAGGGACAGGGGAGAATTCACCCCTCCACTTT. Amino acids: CASILGTGENSPLHF.

This clone was counted a single time. This rearrangement joins TRBV2 to TRBJ1-5; 10 nucleotides align to TRBD1. This CDR3 spans 15 amino acids. V lost 7 bases, J lost 5 bases, and 8 bases stayed unmatched. Germline assignment: CDR1 SNHLY and CDR2 FYNNEI. DNA for the CDR3: TGTGCCAGCAAGGGGACAGGGGCCCTCTATCAGCCCCAGCATTTT. Residues: CASKGTGALYQPQHF.

This clone is a singleton in its sample. CDR3 region: CASSFGGELFF. CDR3 sequence (DNA): TGTGCCAGCAGCTTCGGCGGGGAGCTGTTTTTT. The rearrangement uses TRBV11-2 and TRBJ2-2; no definite D call. V was clipped by 3 bases and J by 7 bases, with 3 bases between them. The CDR3 has 11 amino acids. Germline assignment: CDR1 SGHAT and CDR2 FQNNGV. The variable domain in full, completed from reference TRBV11-2 and TRBJ2-2, reads EAGVAQSPRYKIIEKRQSVAFWCNPISGHATLYWYQQILGQGPKLLIQFQNNGVVDDSQLPKDRFSAERLKGVDSTLKIQPAKLEDSAVYLCASSFGGELFFGEGSRLTVL.

V is TRBV6-1 and J is TRBJ1-5; no definite D call. From germline, CDR1 is MNHNS and CDR2 SASEGT. The CDR3 is made up of 13 amino acids. The V and J ends lost 10 bases and 6 bases respectively, with 16 bases between them. The CDR3 is CATRPQLGQPQHF. In DNA form, the CDR3 reads TGTGCCACGCGGCCTCAACTCGGTCAGCCCCAGCATTTT.

J is TRBJ2-1 and V is TRBV7-2; possible D gene TRBD2, 5 bases. The V gene lost 0 bases and the J gene lost 4 bases, with 7 bases spanning the gap. This CDR3 spans 14 amino acids. Germline V gives CDR1 SGHTA, CDR2 FQGNSA. DNA for the CDR3: TGTGCCAGCAGCTTAGCGGGAGCTTACAATGAGCAGTTCTTC. Protein sequence: CASSLAGAYNEQFF.